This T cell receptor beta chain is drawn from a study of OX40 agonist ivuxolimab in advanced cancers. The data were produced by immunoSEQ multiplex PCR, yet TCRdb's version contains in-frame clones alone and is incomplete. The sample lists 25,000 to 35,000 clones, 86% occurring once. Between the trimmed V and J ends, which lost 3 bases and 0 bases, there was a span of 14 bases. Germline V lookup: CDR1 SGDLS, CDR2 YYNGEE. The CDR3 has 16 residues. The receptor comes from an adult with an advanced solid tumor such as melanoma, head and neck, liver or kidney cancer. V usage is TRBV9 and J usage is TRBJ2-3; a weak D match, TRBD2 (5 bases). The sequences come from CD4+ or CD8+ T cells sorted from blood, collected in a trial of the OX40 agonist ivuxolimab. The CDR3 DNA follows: TGTGCCAGCAGCGCTACGGGATCTACTAGCACAGATACGCAGTATTTT. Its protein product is CASSATGSTSTDTQYF.